This TCR beta chain was profiled in a study of T cells in tuberculosis. Documented time point: new active TB diagnosis, blood taken before or within 7 days of starting treatment. Germline V gene sequence: CDR1 SGHTA, CDR2 FQGNSA. CDR3 length: 17 amino acids. The ends lost 5 bases at V and 4 bases at J; junction bases unmatched: 10. Clones were sequenced by immunoSEQ multiplex PCR, and TCRdb holds only the in-frame ones, with some missing. The profile covers 20,000 to 25,000 clones, with approximately 85% appearing a single time and just under 15% taken by the ten largest. The sequence was obtained from an adult with tuberculosis. The chain employs TRBV7-2 and TRBJ2-2; 10 bases are a match to TRBD2. Specimen: PBMCs, collected at tuberculosis diagnosis. The CDR3 DNA reads TGTGCCAGCAGCCGCCCTGCTAGCGGGAGCGGCACCGGGGAGCTGTTTTTT. Translating it yields CASSRPASGSGTGELFF.